The 10 T cell receptor beta chains below all came from one sample that was sequenced in a study of shared clonotypes between healthy human individuals. Terminally differentiated effector memory CD45RA+ cells were excluded by CCR7 positive selection of CD45RO-negative cells. The table came from immunoSEQ multiplex PCR; TCRdb's copy has only in-frame clones and leaves some out. The sample consists of roughly 1,800,000 clones, just under 95% of them appearing once. Sequencing was carried out using naive CD8+ T cells sorted from blood. The receptors were sampled from a man younger than 30 in good health.

This chain connects TRBV13 to TRBJ2-7; 7 bases map to TRBD1. Germline lookup yields CDR1 PRHDT and CDR2 FYEKMQ (reference sequence). J was trimmed by 8 bases and V by 5 bases; bases with no gene match: 12. CDR3 size: 14 residues. CDR3 loop: CASSRDSEPGKQYF. In DNA form, the CDR3 reads TGTGCCAGCAGCCGGGACAGCGAGCCGGGGAAGCAGTACTTC.

J is TRBJ2-3 and V is TRBV7-9, with D uncertain. This CDR3 has 17 amino acids. Germline values: CDR1 SEHNR, CDR2 FQNEAQ (reference sequence). V was pared by 6 bases and J by 0 bases, with 19 bases between. The CDR3 DNA follows: TGTGCCAGCAGACCCAACCGCGGCAAAGATAGCACAGATACGCAGTATTTT. Its protein is CASRPNRGKDSTDTQYF.

V and J are TRBV2 and TRBJ1-5; D possibly corresponds to TRBD1 (6 bases). From germline, CDR1 is SNHLY and CDR2 FYNNEI. V was pared by 2 bases and J by 4 bases, with 18 bases between. The CDR3 has 17 residues. For the CDR3, the DNA is TGTGCCAGCAGTGAACTGGGGGGCCAGTCCCTTAATCAGCCCCAGCATTTT. Its translation: CASSELGGQSLNQPQHF.

The V call is TRBV4-1, the J call TRBJ1-3; D gene ambiguous. This CDR3 comprises 15 residues. Germline-derived CDR1 and CDR2 are MGHRA and YSYEKL. V lost 1 base and J lost 0, with 7 bases in between. CDR3 loop: CASSQAGISGNTIYF. CDR3 coding DNA: TGCGCCAGCAGCCAAGCTGGCATCTCTGGAAACACCATATATTTT.

The CDR3 here is CASSLVGQGRNYEQYF. CDR3 bases: TGTGCCAGCAGCTTAGTGGGTCAGGGTAGGAACTACGAGCAGTACTTC. The chain couples TRBV7-9 to TRBJ2-7; weak D call: TRBD1 (5 bases). The CDR3 consists of 16 residues. Germline CDR1 is SEHNR and CDR2 is FQNEAQ (reference sequence). The germline V and J ends were trimmed by 1 base and 3 bases, with 16 bases remaining between them.

This rearrangement joins TRBV7-2 to TRBJ2-7, with TRBD1 matching over 7 bases. The J segment lost 3 bases and the V segment lost 4 bases, leaving 3 bases of the junction unmatched. The CDR3 has 13 residues. Germline V gives CDR1 SGHTA, CDR2 FQGNSA. CDR3 bases: TGTGCCAGCAGCTCGGGACAGCTCTACGAGCAGTACTTC. Protein product: CASSSGQLYEQYF.

The chain couples TRBV7-9 to TRBJ2-2; 11 bases map to TRBD2. The ends lost 5 bases at V and 4 bases at J; junction bases unmatched: 6. The CDR3 consists of 16 residues. CDR1 is SEHNR, CDR2 FQNEAQ, per germline (reference sequence). The CDR3 nucleotides are TGTGCCAGCAGCACCTCTCTAGCGGGGGGCACCGGGGAGCTGTTTTTT. Residues: CASSTSLAGGTGELFF.

This chain joins TRBV5-1 and TRBJ2-2; D call uncertain. The CDR3 covers 15 residues. CDR1 SGHRS and CDR2 YFSETQ come from the germline V gene. V shed 1 base and J shed 4 bases, with 11 bases lying between them. CDR3 amino acids: CASSLFSPSTGELFF. CDR3 sequence (DNA): TGCGCCAGCAGCTTGTTTAGCCCCTCCACCGGGGAGCTGTTTTTT.

As for this clone: Other DNA variants within this sample encode the same CDR3. This sequence joins TRBV9 and TRBJ2-7; 10 nucleotides align to TRBD1. The CDR3 contains 15 residues. J lost 1 base, V lost 4 bases, and 5 bases had no gene match. CDR1 is SGDLS, CDR2 YYNGEE, per germline. Written as DNA, the CDR3 is TGTGCCAGCAGCCCGTGGACAGGGGGGTCCTACGAGCAGTACTTC. Translated, it gives CASSPWTGGSYEQYF.

CDR3: CASSPSAQSYGYTF. Written as DNA, the CDR3 is TGCGCCAGCAGCCCCTCCGCGCAGAGCTATGGCTACACCTTC. This chain connects TRBV4-1 to TRBJ1-2; D not resolved. Trimming shortened V by 4 bases and J by 4 bases, and 13 bases separated the two germline ends. Per germline, CDR1 MGHRA and CDR2 YSYEKL. This CDR3 spans 14 amino acids.